The next 4 T cell receptor beta chains were all read from a single sample in a study of control samples from healthy donors and cancer patients. The assay was immunoSEQ multiplex PCR, and TCRdb's table has in-frame clones only and misses some. The table lists about 88,000 clones, 90% to 95% of them singletons. Source material: blood. Every receptor here comes from a man aged 18-30 years in good health.

This chain links TRBV14 with TRBJ1-1; D not resolved. The CDR3 totals 14 residues. V lost 1 base and J lost 7, with 13 bases in between. Germline CDR1 reads SGHDN; CDR2 reads FVKESK. The DNA for the CDR3 is TGTGCCAGCAGCCAAGTGACCCTGGCCCTTGAAGCTTTCTTT. This gives the protein CASSQVTLALEAFF.

The rearrangement links TRBV27 to TRBJ1-5; D is possibly TRBD1 (5 bases). V was shortened by 9 bases and J by 7 bases, with 16 bases between the two germline ends. Looked up from germline, CDR1 is MNHEY and CDR2 is SMNVEV (reference sequence). CDR3 size: 13 residues. The CDR3 reads CASRQGLLQPQHF. In DNA, the CDR3 is TGTGCCAGTCGTCAGGGCCTCCTCCAGCCCCAGCATTTT.

CDR3 sequence: CASSWPVSGSGETQYF. The CDR3 bases are TGTGCCAGCAGCTGGCCGGTCAGCGGGAGTGGGGAGACCCAGTACTTC. The chain links TRBV7-6 to TRBJ2-5; 8 positions match TRBD2. The germline V gene encodes CDR1 SGHVS and CDR2 FNYEAQ. Unmatched junction bases numbered 12, after V lost 4 bases and J lost 5 bases. The CDR3 extends over 16 amino acids. The whole variable domain, filled in from reference TRBV7-6 and TRBJ2-5, reads GAGVSQSPRYKVTKRGQDVALRCDPISGHVSLYWYRQALGQGPEFLTYFNYEAQQDKSGLPNDRFSAERPEGSISTLTIQRTEQRDSAMYRCASSWPVSGSGETQYFGPGTRLLVL.

The genes are TRBV2 and TRBJ1-4; 7 nucleotides align to TRBD1. The length of the CDR3 is 17 residues. The V segment lost 6 bases and the J segment 4 bases; nucleotides outside the gene matches: 14. In germline, CDR1 is SNHLY, CDR2 FYNNEI. The CDR3 spells CASSYGTGRGDNEKLFF. The CDR3 DNA reads as TGTGCCAGCAGCTACGGGACCGGCAGGGGGGATAATGAAAAACTGTTTTTT.